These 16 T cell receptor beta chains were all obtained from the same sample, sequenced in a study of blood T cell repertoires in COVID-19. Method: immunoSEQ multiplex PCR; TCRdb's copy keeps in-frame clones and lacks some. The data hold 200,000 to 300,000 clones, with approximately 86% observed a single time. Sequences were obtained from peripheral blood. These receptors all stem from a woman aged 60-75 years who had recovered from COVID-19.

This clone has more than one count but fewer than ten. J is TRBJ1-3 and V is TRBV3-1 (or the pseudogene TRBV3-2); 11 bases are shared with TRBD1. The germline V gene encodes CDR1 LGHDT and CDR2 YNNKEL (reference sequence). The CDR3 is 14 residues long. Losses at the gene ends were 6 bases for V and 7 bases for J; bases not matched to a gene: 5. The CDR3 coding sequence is TGTGCCAGCAGTAACGGACAGGGGGCGAACACCATATATTTT. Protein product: CASSNGQGANTIYF.

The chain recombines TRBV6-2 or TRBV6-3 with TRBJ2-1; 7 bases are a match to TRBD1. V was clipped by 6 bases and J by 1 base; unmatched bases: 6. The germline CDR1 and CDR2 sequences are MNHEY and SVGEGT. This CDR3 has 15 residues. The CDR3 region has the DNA TGTGCCAGCAGCCCCATGGACAGGTCCTACAATGAGCAGTTCTTC. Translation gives CASSPMDRSYNEQFF.

The CDR3 sequence is CASSPLQGSYGYTF. CDR3 sequence (DNA): TGTGCCAGCAGCCCATTACAGGGATCATATGGCTACACCTTC. This chain links TRBV2 with TRBJ1-2, with D perhaps TRBD1 (6 bases). The germline V gene encodes CDR1 SNHLY and CDR2 FYNNEI. This CDR3 comprises 14 residues. V was pared by 6 bases and J by 5 bases, with 16 bases between.

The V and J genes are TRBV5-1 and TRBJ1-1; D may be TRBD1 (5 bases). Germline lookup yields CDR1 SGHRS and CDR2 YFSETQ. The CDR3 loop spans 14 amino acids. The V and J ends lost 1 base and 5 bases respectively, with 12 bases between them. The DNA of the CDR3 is TGCGCCAGCAGCTTGACAGGTGGGGGGACTGAAGCTTTCTTT. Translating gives CASSLTGGGTEAFF.

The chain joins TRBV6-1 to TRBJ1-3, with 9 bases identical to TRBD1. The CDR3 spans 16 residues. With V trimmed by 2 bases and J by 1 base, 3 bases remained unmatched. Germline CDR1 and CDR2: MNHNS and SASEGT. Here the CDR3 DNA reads TGTGCCAGCAGTGAACAGGGACAGGGTTCTGGAAACACCATATATTTT. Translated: CASSEQGQGSGNTIYF.

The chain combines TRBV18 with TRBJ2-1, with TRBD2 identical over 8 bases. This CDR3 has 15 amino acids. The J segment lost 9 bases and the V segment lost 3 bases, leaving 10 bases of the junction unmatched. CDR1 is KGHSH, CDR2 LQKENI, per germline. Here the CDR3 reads CASSPPGGLVSEQFF. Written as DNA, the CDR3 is TGTGCCAGCTCACCCCCCGGGGGACTAGTAAGTGAGCAGTTCTTC.

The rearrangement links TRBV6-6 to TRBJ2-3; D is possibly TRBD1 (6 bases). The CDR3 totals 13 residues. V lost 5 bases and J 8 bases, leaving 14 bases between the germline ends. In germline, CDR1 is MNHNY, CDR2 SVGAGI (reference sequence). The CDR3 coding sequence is TGTGCCAGCAGTCAACAGGGCGGAGTTACGCAGTATTTT. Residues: CASSQQGGVTQYF.

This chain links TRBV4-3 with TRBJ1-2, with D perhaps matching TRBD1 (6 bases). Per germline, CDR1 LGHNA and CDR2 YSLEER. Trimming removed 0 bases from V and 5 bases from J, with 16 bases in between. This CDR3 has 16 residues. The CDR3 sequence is CASSQEITGQGYGYTF. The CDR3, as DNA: TGCGCCAGCAGCCAAGAGATAACAGGGCAGGGGTATGGCTACACCTTC.

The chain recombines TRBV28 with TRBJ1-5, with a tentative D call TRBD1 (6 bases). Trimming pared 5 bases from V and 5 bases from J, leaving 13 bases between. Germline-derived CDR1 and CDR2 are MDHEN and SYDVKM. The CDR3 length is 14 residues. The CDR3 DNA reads TGTGCCAGCAGTCTACAGGGCTTGGATCAGCCCCAGCATTTT. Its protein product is CASSLQGLDQPQHF.

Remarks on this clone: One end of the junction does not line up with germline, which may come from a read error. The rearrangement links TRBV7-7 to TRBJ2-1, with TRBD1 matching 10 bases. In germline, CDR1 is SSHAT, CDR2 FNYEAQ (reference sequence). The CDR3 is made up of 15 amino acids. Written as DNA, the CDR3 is TGTGCTAGCAGCTTAGTTGGGACAGGGGTCAATGAGCAGTTCTTC. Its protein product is CASSLVGTGVNEQFF.

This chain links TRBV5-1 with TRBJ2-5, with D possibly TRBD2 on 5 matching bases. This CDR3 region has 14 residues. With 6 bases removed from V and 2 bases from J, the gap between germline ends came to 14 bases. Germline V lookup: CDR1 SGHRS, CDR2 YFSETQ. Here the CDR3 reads CASNWRRPQETQYF. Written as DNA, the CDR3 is TGCGCCAGCAATTGGCGGAGGCCACAAGAGACCCAGTACTTC.

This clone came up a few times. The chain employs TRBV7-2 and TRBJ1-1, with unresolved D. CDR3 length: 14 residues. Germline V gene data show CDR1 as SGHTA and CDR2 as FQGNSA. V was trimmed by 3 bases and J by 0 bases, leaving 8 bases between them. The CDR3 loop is CASSFSEVNTEAFF. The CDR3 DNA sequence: TGTGCCAGCAGCTTCTCTGAGGTGAACACTGAAGCTTTCTTT.

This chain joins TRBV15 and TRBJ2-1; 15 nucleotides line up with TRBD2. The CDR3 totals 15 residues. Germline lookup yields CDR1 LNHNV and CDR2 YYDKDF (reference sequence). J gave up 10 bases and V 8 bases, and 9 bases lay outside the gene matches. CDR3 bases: TGTGCCACCGCGCCGGGGACTAGCGGGGGGCGGGAGCAGTTCTTC. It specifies CATAPGTSGGREQFF.

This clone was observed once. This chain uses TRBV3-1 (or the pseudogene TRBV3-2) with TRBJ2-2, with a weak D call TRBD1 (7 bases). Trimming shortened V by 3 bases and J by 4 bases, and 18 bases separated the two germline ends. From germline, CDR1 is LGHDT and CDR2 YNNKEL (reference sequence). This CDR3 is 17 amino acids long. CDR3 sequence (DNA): TGTGCCAGCAGCCACGTTTGGACTCAGGGGGGCACCGGGGAGCTGTTTTTT. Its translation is CASSHVWTQGGTGELFF.

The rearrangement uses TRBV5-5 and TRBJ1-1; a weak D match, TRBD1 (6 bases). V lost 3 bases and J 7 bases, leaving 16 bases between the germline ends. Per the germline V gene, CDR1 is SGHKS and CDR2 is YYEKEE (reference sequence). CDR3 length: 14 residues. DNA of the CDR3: TGTGCCAGCAGCTGGGCAACCACAGGGTTTGAAGCTTTCTTT. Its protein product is CASSWATTGFEAFF.

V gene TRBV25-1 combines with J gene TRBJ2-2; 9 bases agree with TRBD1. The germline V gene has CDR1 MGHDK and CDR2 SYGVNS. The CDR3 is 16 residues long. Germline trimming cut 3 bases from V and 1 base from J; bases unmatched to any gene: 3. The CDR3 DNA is TGTGCCAGCAGTGATGTGGGACAGGGGAACACCGGGGAGCTGTTTTTT. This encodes CASSDVGQGNTGELFF.